Listed below are T cell receptor beta chains from one sample, sequenced in a study of blood T cells in healthy people across ages. One entry per CDR3 protein, called by TCRdb with MiXCR from the 5' RACE reads. The sample includes about 780,000 distinct CDR3 sequences, around 45% seen only once; the top ten take about a sixth. Sequencing was done on a sample of blood. The receptors derive from an elderly man in good health. CDR3s include the opening cysteine and the closing phenylalanine or tryptophan. The D gene is left open where the match is weak. Size values are once, few and many counts, or a class for expanded clones, and some rows have none.

NA,TRBJ2-1,TRBV9,TRBD2,CASSAKTSGAYNEQFF,TGTGCCAGCAGCGCCAAGACTAGCGGGGCCTACAATGAGCAGTTCTTC
few,TRBJ2-7,TRBV4-3,TRBD2,CASSQEVAGGGTSYEQYF,TGCGCCAGCAGCCAAGAAGTAGCGGGAGGGGGTACAAGCTACGAGCAGTACTTC
few,TRBJ2-1,TRBV5-8,NA,CASSAKVGEQFF,TGTGCCAGCAGCGCAAAGGTGGGTGAGCAGTTCTTC
NA,TRBJ1-2,TRBV5-1,NA,CASSFASGPTNYGYTF,TGCGCCAGCAGCTTTGCCTCAGGGCCCACTAACTATGGCTACACCTTC
many,TRBJ1-1,TRBV12-3/TRBV12-4,NA,CASSLQGRTEAFF,TGTGCCAGCAGTTTACAAGGGAGGACTGAAGCTTTCTTT
NA,TRBJ2-5,TRBV7-9,TRBD1,CASRRQGRETQYF,TGTGCCAGCCGAAGACAGGGGCGAGAGACCCAGTACTTC
NA,TRBJ2-2,TRBV7-9,TRBD1,CASSSTGELTGELFF,TGTGCCAGCAGCTCTACAGGGGAGCTCACCGGGGAGCTGTTTTTT
NA,TRBJ1-4,TRBV27,TRBD1,CASSSTGRKLFF,TGTGCCAGCAGTTCGACAGGGCGGAAACTGTTTTTT
NA,TRBJ2-1,TRBV6-2/TRBV6-3,NA,CASSYYRQTNEQFF,TGTGCCAGCAGTTACTATCGCCAGACCAATGAGCAGTTCTTC
many,TRBJ2-7,TRBV7-2,TRBD2,CASSPSSGRGEQYF,TGTGCCAGCAGCCCGAGTAGCGGGAGGGGCGAGCAGTACTTC
NA,TRBJ1-1,TRBV12-3/TRBV12-4,NA,CASSPRLGTEAFF,TGTGCCAGCAGCCCAAGATTGGGCACTGAAGCTTTCTTT
once,TRBJ2-1,TRBV29-1,NA,CSAQRAGVRNEQFF,TGCAGCGCCCAGAGGGCAGGGGTGAGAAATGAGCAGTTCTTC
once,TRBJ1-2,TRBV29-1,NA,CSVTFVGQDYGYTF,TGCAGCGTTACTTTCGTGGGTCAAGACTATGGCTACACCTTC
many,TRBJ2-7,TRBV24-1,NA,CATGRAGEQYF,TGTGCCACCGGCAGGGCTGGCGAGCAGTACTTC
few,TRBJ2-3,TRBV7-3,NA,CASSLGLGVSSDTQYF,TGTGCCAGCAGCTTAGGACTCGGCGTCAGTTCAGATACGCAGTATTTT
few,TRBJ2-3,TRBV10-3,TRBD2,CATTITSGESSTDTQYF,TGTGCCACTACGATAACTAGCGGGGAATCTAGCACAGATACGCAGTATTTT
NA,TRBJ2-7,TRBV29-1,TRBD2,CSVSTSGGYKEQYF,TGCAGCGTCTCGACTAGCGGGGGCTACAAGGAGCAGTACTTC
NA,TRBJ2-3,TRBV6-2/TRBV6-3,NA,CASSYGGRWADTQYF,TGTGCCAGCAGTTACGGCGGACGGTGGGCGGATACGCAGTATTTT
once,TRBJ1-4,TRBV5-1,NA,CASSAAPRTEQNEKLFF,TGCGCCAGCAGCGCCGCACCGAGGACAGAGCAAAATGAAAAACTGTTTTTT
few,TRBJ2-5,TRBV12-3/TRBV12-4,TRBD2,CASSKGTSGQETQYF,TGTGCCAGCAGTAAGGGGACTAGCGGCCAAGAGACCCAGTACTTC
many,TRBJ2-1,TRBV29-1,NA,CSAGTGVGDEQFF,TGCAGCGCTGGAACCGGGGTGGGTGATGAGCAGTTCTTC
NA,TRBJ1-1,TRBV7-8,NA,CASTRGTANTEAFF,TGTGCCAGCACCCGAGGGACGGCCAACACTGAAGCTTTCTTT
once,TRBJ2-3,TRBV5-1,TRBD2,CASSLGLAGASDTQYF,TGCGCCAGCAGCTTGGGGTTAGCGGGAGCGTCAGATACGCAGTATTTT
NA,TRBJ1-2,TRBV7-2,NA,CASSVAPGDGYTF,TGTGCCAGCAGCGTAGCACCAGGGGACGGCTACACCTTC
NA,TRBJ1-6,TRBV18,NA,CASSQGLLNSPLHF,TGTGCCAGCTCACAGGGGTTATTGAATTCACCCCTCCACTTT
NA,TRBJ2-3,TRBV18,NA,CASSPIAGTRKDTQYF,TGTGCCAGCTCACCAATTGCGGGGACCCGGAAAGATACGCAGTATTTT
NA,TRBJ2-1,TRBV20-1,TRBD2,CSARGRAGGIYNEQFF,TGCAGTGCTAGAGGACGGGCGGGAGGGATCTACAATGAGCAGTTCTTC
NA,TRBJ1-2,TRBV5-6,TRBD1,CASSYLDRGNGYTF,TGTGCCAGCAGCTATCTGGACAGGGGTAATGGCTACACCTTC
few,TRBJ2-7,TRBV12-3/TRBV12-4,NA,CASRRDNEQYF,TGTGCCAGCAGACGGGACAACGAGCAGTACTTC
many,TRBJ2-2,TRBV5-6,NA,CASSLFGELFF,TGTGCCAGCAGCTTATTCGGGGAGCTGTTTTTT
few,TRBJ2-1,TRBV12-3/TRBV12-4,TRBD2,CASSFRSGGYNEQFF,TGTGCCAGCAGTTTCCGAAGCGGGGGTTACAATGAGCAGTTCTTC
NA,TRBJ2-7,TRBV20-1,NA,CSASQAQDEQYF,TGCAGTGCTAGCCAAGCGCAAGACGAGCAGTACTTC
NA,TRBJ2-7,TRBV12-3/TRBV12-4,NA,CASTLGQRGGEQYF,TGTGCCAGCACCTTGGGACAGCGGGGTGGCGAGCAGTACTTC
many,TRBJ1-2,TRBV20-1,NA,CSARDQASYFGGYTF,TGCAGTGCTAGAGATCAGGCCAGTTACTTCGGGGGCTACACCTTC
NA,TRBJ2-2,TRBV5-1,TRBD2,CACSRRGLGGGLANTGELFF,TGCGCCTGCTCTAGGCGGGGACTTGGCGGGGGACTCGCGAACACCGGGGAGCTGTTTTTT
few,TRBJ2-1,TRBV20-1,NA,CSASRQSYNEQFF,TGCAGTGCTTCAAGACAGTCCTACAATGAGCAGTTCTTC
NA,TRBJ2-3,TRBV6-2/TRBV6-3,TRBD1,CASSSFGQGADTQYF,TGTGCCAGCAGTTCCTTCGGACAGGGTGCGGATACGCAGTATTTT
many,TRBJ1-1,TRBV29-1,NA,CSVVAWGGTEAFF,TGCAGCGTTGTCGCTTGGGGTGGCACTGAAGCTTTCTTT
many,TRBJ2-6,TRBV5-5,TRBD1,CASSRGQGAYGANVLTF,TGTGCCAGCAGCAGGGGACAGGGGGCGTACGGGGCCAACGTCCTGACTTTC
few,TRBJ2-7,TRBV15,NA,CATSSPFEDEQYF,TGTGCCACCAGCAGCCCTTTTGAGGACGAGCAGTACTTC
few,TRBJ2-5,TRBV20-1,NA,CSALKETQYF,TGCAGTGCTCTAAAAGAGACCCAGTACTTC
few,TRBJ1-1,TRBV28,NA,CASTESTGQNTEAFF,TGTGCCAGCACCGAATCGACGGGGCAGAACACTGAAGCTTTCTTT
NA,TRBJ2-2,TRBV28,NA,CPSSFGTPNTGELFF,TGTCCCAGCAGTTTTGGGACACCGAACACCGGGGAGCTGTTTTTT
NA,TRBJ2-3,TRBV20-1,NA,CSASRVSSTDTQYF,TGCAGTGCAAGCAGGGTGTCGAGCACAGATACGCAGTATTTT
NA,TRBJ2-7,TRBV2,NA,CASSDRALYF,TGTGCCAGCAGTGACCGGGCACTGTACTTC